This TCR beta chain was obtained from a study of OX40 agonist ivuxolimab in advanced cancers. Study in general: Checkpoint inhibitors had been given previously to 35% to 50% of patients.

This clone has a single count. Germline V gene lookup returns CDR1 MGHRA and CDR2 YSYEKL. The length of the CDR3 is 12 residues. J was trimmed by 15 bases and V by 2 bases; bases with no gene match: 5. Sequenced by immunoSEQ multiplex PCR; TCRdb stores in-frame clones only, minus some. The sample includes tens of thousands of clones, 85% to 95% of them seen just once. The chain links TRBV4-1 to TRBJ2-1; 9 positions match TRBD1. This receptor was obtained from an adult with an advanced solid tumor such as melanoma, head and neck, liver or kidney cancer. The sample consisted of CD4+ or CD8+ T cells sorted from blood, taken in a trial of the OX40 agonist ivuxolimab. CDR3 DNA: TGCGCCAGCAGCCAAACCGGGACAGGGACGTTCTTC. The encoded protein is CASSQTGTGTFF.